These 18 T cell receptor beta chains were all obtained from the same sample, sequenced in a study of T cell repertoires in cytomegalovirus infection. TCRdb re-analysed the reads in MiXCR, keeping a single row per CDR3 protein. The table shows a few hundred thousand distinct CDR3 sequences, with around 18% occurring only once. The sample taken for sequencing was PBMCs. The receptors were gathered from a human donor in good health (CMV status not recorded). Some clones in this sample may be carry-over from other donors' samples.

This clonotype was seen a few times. This chain's CDR3 is CASSQEEHQPQHF. For the CDR3, the DNA is TGCGCCAGCAGCCAAGAGGAACATCAGCCCCAGCATTTT. The V gene is TRBV4-3, the J gene TRBJ1-5; the D is unclear. From germline, CDR1 is LGHNA and CDR2 YSLEER. The CDR3 totals 13 residues. Trimming left V 0 bases short and J 5 bases short, with 5 bases between.

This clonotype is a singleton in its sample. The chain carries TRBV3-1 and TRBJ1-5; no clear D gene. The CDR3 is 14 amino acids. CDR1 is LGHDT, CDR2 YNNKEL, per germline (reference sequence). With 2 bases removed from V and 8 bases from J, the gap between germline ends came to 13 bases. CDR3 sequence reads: CASSQRPGREPQHF. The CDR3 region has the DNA TGTGCCAGCAGCCAACGCCCCGGGAGGGAGCCCCAGCATTTT. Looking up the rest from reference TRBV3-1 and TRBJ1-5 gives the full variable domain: DTAVSQTPKYLVTQMGNDKSIKCEQNLGHDTMYWYKQDSKKFLKIMFSYNNKELIINETVPNRFSPKSPDKAHLNLHINSLELGDSAVYFCASSQRPGREPQHFGDGTRLSIL.

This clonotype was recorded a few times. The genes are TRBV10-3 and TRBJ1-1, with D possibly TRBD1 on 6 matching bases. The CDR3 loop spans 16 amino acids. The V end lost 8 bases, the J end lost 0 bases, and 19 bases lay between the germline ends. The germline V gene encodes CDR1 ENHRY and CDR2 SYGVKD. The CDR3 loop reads CAIGGQAGELNTEAFF. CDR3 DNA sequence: TGTGCCATCGGGGGCCAGGCCGGAGAGTTGAACACTGAAGCTTTCTTT.

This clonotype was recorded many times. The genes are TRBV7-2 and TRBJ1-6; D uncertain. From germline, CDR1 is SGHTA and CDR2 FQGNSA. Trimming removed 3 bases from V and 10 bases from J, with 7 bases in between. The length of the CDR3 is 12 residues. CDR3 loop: CASSFVRSPLHF. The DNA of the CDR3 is TGTGCCAGCAGCTTCGTAAGGTCACCCCTCCACTTT.

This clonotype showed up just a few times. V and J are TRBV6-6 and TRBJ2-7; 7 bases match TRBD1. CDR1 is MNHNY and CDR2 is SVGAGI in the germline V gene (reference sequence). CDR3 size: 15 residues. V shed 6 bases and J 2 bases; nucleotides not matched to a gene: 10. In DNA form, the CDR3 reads TGTGCCAGCAGGGACCACGGGGACAGCGCCTACGAGCAGTACTTC. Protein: CASRDHGDSAYEQYF.

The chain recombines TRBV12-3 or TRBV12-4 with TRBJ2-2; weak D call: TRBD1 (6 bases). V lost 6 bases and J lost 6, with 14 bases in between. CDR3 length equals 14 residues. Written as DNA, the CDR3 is TGTGCCAGCAGCCCGGGACAAGGACCCGGGGAGCTGTTTTTT. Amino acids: CASSPGQGPGELFF.

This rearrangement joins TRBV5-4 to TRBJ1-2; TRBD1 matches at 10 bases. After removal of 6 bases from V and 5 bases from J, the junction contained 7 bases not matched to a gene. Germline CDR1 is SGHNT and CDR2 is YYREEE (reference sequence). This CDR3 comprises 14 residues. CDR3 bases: TGTGCCAGCACTCTGACAGGGGGCAGGTATGGCTACACCTTC. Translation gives CASTLTGGRYGYTF.

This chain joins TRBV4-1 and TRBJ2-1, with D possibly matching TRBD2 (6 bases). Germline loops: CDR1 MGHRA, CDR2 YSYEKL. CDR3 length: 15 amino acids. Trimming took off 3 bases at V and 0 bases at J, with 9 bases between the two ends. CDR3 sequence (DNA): TGCGCCAGCAGCCAGTACGGGAGCTCCTACAATGAGCAGTTCTTC. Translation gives CASSQYGSSYNEQFF.

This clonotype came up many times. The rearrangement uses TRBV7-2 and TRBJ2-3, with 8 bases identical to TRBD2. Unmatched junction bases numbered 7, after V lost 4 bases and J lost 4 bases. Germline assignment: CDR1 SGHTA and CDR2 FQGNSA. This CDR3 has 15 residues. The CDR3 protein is CASSSRTSNPDTQYF. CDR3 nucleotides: TGTGCCAGCAGCTCAAGGACTAGCAACCCAGATACGCAGTATTTT.

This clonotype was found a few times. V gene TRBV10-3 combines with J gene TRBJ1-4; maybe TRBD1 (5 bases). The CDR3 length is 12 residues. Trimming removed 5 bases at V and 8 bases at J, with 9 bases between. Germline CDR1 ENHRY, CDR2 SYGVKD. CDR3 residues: CAISQGGEKLFF. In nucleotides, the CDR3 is TGTGCCATCAGTCAGGGTGGAGAAAAACTGTTTTTT.

CDR3 in DNA: TGTGCCAGCAGCCCCGTGGGTAAAGGCGGGGATCGTGAGCAGTTCTTC. It specifies CASSPVGKGGDREQFF. This chain links TRBV6-2 or TRBV6-3 with TRBJ2-1, with a tentative D call TRBD2 (6 bases). V was trimmed by 6 bases and J by 9 bases, leaving 24 bases between them. The CDR3 totals 16 residues. The germline CDR1 and CDR2 sequences are MNHEY and SVGEGT.

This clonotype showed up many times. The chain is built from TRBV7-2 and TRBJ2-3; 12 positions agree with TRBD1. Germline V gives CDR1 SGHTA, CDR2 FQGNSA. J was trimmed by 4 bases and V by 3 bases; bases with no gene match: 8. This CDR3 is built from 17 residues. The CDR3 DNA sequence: TGTGCCAGCAGCTTTCTACCGGGACAGGGGGCGTCAGATACGCAGTATTTT. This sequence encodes CASSFLPGQGASDTQYF.

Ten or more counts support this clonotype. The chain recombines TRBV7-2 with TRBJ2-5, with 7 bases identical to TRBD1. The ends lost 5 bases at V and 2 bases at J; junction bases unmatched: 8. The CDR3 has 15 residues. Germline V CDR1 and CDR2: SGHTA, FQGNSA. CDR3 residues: CASSPAGTEQETQYF. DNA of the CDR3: TGTGCCAGCAGCCCGGCCGGGACAGAACAAGAGACCCAGTACTTC.

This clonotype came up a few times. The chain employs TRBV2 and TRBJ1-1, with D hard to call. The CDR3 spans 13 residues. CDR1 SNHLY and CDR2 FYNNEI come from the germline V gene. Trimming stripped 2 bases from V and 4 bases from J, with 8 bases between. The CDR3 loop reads CASSELGGTEAFF. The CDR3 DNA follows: TGTGCCAGCAGTGAATTAGGAGGCACTGAAGCTTTCTTT.

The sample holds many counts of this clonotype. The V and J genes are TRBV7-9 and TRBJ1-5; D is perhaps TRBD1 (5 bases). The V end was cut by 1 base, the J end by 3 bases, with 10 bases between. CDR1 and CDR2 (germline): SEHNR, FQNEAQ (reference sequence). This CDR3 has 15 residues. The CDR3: CASSLGQGNNQPQHF. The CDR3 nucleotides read TGTGCCAGCAGCTTAGGCCAGGGAAACAATCAGCCCCAGCATTTT.

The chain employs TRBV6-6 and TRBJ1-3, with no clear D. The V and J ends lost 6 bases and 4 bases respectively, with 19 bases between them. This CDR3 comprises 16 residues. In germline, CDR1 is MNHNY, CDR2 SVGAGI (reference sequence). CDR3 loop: CASSKRDGSPGNTIYF. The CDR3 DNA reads TGTGCCAGCAGCAAGAGAGACGGGTCCCCAGGAAACACCATATATTTT.

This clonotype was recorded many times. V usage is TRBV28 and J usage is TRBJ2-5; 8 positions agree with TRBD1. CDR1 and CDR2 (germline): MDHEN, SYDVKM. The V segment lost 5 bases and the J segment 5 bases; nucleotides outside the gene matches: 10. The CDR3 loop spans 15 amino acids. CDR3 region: CASSPYRGTGETQYF. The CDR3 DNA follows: TGTGCCAGCAGTCCGTACAGGGGGACGGGGGAGACCCAGTACTTC.

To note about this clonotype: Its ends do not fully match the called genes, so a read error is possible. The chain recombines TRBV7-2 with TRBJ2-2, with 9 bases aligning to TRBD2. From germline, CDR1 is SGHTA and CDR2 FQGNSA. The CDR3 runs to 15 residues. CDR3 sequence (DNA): TGTGCCAGCGGCTTCGGCGGGAGGGCCGGTGGGGAGCTGTTTTTT. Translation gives CASGFGGRAGGELFF.